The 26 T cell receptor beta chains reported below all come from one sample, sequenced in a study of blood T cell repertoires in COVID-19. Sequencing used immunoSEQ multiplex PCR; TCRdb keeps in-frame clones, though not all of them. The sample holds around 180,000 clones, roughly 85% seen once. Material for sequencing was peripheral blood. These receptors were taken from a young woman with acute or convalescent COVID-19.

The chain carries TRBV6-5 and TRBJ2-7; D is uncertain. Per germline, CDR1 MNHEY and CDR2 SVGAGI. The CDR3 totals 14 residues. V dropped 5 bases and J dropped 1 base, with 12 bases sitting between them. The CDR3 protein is CASSIVSQSYEQYF. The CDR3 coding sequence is TGTGCCAGCAGTATCGTCTCCCAGTCCTACGAGCAGTACTTC.

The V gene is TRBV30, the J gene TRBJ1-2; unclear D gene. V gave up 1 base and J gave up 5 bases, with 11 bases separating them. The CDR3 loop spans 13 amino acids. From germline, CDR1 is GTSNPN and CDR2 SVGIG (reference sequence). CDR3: CAWSDGRGYGYTF. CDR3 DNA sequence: TGTGCCTGGAGTGACGGGCGAGGGTATGGCTACACCTTC.

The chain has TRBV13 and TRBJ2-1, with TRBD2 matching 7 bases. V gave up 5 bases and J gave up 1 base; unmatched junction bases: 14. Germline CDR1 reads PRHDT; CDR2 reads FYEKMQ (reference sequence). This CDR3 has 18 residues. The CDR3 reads CASSRPFERGRSYNEQFF. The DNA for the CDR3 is TGTGCCAGCAGCCGTCCCTTCGAGCGGGGACGTTCCTACAATGAGCAGTTCTTC.

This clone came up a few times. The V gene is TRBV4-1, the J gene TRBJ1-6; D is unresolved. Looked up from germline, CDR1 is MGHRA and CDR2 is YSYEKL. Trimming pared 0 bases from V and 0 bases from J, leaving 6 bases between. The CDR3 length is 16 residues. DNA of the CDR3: TGCGCCAGCAGCCAAGAGGGGAGCTCCTATAATTCACCCCTCCACTTT. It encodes CASSQEGSSYNSPLHF.

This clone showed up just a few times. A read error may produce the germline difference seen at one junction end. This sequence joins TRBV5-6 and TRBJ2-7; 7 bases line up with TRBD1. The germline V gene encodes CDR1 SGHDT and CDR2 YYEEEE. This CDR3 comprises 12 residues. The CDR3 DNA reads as TGTGCCAGCAGCTTGGGTATTTGGGACAGTCTTTTC. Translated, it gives CASSLGIWDSLF.

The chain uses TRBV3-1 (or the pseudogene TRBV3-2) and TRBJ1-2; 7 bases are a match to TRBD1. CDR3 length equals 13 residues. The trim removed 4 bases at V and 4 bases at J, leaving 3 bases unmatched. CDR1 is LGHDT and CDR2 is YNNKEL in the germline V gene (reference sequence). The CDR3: CASSPDRAYGYTF. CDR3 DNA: TGTGCCAGCAGCCCCGACAGGGCCTATGGCTACACCTTC.

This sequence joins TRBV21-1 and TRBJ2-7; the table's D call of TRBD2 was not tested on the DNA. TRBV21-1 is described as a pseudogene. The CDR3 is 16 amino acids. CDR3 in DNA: TGTGCCAGCAGCAGGGCTAGCGGGGGGGGATTCTACGAGCAGTACTTC. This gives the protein CASSRASGGGFYEQYF.

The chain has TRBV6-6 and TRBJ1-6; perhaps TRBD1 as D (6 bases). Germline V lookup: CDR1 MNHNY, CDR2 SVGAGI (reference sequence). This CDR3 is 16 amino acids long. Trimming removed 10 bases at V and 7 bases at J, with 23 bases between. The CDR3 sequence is CATCRDNQHSNSPLHF. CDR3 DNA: TGTGCCACTTGCCGGGACAATCAGCACTCAAATTCACCCCTCCACTTT.

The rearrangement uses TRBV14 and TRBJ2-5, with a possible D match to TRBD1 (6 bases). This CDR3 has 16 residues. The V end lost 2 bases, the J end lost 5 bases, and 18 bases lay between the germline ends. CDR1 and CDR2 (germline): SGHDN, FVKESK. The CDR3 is CASSQWSGAAFETQYF. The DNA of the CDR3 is TGTGCCAGCAGCCAATGGTCAGGGGCCGCCTTCGAGACCCAGTACTTC.

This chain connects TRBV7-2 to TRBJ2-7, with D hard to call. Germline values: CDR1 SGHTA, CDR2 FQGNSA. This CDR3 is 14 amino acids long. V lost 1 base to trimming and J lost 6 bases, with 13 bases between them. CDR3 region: CASSLGGLQSEQYF. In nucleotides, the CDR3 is TGTGCCAGCAGCTTAGGAGGCCTCCAGAGCGAGCAGTACTTC.

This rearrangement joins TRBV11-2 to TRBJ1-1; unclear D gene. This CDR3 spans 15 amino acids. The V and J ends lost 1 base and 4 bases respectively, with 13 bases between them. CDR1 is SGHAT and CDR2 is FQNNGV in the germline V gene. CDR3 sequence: CASSLVSTAGTEAFF. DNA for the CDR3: TGTGCCAGCAGCTTAGTCTCCACGGCGGGCACTGAAGCTTTCTTT. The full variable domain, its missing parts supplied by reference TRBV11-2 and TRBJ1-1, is EAGVAQSPRYKIIEKRQSVAFWCNPISGHATLYWYQQILGQGPKLLIQFQNNGVVDDSQLPKDRFSAERLKGVDSTLKIQPAKLEDSAVYLCASSLVSTAGTEAFFGQGTRLTVV.

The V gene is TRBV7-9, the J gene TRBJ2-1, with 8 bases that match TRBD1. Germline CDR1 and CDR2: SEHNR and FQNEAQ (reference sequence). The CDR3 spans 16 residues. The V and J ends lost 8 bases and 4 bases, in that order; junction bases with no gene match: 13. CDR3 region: CASGGTGPSNYNEQFF. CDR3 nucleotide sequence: TGTGCCAGCGGGGGGACAGGCCCCTCGAATTACAATGAGCAGTTCTTC.

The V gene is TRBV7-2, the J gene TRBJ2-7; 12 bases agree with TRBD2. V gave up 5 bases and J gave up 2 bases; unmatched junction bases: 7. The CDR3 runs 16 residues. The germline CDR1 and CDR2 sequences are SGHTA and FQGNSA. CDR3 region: CASSKSTSGRTYEQYF. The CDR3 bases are TGTGCCAGCAGCAAATCGACTAGCGGGAGAACCTACGAGCAGTACTTC.

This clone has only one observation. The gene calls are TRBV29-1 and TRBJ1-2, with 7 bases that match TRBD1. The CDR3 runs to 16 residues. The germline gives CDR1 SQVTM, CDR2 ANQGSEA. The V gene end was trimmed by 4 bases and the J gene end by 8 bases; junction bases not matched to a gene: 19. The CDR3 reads CSVVSATTGKGRGYTF. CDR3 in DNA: TGCAGCGTTGTGAGCGCTACGACAGGGAAAGGGCGAGGCTACACCTTC.

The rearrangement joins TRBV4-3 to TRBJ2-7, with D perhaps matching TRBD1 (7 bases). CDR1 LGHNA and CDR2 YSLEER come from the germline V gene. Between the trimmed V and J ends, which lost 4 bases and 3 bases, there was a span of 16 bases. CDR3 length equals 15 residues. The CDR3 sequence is CASSPDGGTVYEQYF. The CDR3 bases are TGCGCCAGCAGCCCGGACGGCGGGACAGTCTACGAGCAGTACTTC.

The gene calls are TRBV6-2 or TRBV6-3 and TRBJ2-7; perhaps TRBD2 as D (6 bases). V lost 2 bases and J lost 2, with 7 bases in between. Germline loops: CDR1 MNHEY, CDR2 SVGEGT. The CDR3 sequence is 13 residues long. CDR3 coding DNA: TGTGCCAGCAGTTACCCGGGGGCCTACGAGCAGTACTTC. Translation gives CASSYPGAYEQYF.

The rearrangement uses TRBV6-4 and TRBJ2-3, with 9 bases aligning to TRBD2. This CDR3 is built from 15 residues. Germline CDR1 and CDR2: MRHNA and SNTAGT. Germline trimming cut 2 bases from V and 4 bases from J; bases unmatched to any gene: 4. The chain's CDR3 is CASSDAGGGADTQYF. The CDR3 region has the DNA TGTGCCAGCAGTGACGCCGGCGGGGGGGCAGATACGCAGTATTTT.

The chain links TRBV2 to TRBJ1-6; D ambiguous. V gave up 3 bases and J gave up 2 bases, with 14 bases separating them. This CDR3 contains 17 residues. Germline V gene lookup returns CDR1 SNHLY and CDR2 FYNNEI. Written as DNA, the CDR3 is TGTGCCAGCAGTGATTACCCACCTGGCACCTATAATTCACCCCTCCACTTT. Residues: CASSDYPPGTYNSPLHF.

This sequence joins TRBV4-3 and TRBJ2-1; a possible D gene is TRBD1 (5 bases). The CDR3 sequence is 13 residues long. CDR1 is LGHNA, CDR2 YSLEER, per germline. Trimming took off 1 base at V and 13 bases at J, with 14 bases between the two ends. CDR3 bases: TGCGCCAGCAGCCAAGGATTTCGACAGCGTCAGTTCTTC. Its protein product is CASSQGFRQRQFF.

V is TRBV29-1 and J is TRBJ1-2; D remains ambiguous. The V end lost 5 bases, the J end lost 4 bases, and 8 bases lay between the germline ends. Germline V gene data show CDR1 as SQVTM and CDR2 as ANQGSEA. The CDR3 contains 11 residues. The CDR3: CSVQVFYGYTF. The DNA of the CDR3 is TGCAGCGTTCAGGTTTTCTATGGCTACACCTTC. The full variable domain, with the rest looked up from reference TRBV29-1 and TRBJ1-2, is SAVISQKPSRDICQRGTSLTIQCQVDSQVTMMFWYRQQPGQSLTLIATANQGSEATYESGFVIDKFPISRPNLTFSTLTVSNMSPEDSSIYLCSVQVFYGYTFGSGTRLTVV.

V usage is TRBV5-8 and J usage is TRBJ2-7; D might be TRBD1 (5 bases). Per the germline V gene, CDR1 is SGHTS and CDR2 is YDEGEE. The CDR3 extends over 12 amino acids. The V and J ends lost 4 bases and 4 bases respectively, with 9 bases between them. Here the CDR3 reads CASSQTVYEQYF. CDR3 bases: TGTGCCAGCAGCCAGACAGTGTACGAGCAGTACTTC. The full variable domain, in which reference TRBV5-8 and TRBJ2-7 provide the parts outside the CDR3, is EAGVTQSPTHLIKTRGQQATLRCSPISGHTSVYWYQQALGLGLQFLLWYDEGEERNRGNFPPRFSGRQFPNYSSELNVNALELEDSALYLCASSQTVYEQYFGPGTRLTVT.

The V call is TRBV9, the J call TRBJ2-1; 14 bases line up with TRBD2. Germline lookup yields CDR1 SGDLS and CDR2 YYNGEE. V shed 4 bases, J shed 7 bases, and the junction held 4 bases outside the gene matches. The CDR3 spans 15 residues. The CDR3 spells CASSPWTSGGNEQFF. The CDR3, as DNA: TGTGCCAGCAGCCCGTGGACTAGCGGGGGGAATGAGCAGTTCTTC. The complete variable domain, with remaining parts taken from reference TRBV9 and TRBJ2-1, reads DSGVTQTPKHLITATGQRVTLRCSPRSGDLSVYWYQQSLDQGLQFLIQYYNGEERAKGNILERFSAQQFPDLHSELNLSSLELGDSALYFCASSPWTSGGNEQFFGPGTRLTVL.

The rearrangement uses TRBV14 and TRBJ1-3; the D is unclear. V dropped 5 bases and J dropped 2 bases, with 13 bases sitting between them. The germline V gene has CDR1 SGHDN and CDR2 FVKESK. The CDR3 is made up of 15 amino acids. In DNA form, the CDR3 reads TGTGCCAGCAGCTACCCCGGAGGAACTGGAAACACCATATATTTT. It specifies CASSYPGGTGNTIYF. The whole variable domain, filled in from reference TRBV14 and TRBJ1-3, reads EAGVTQFPSHSVIEKGQTVTLRCDPISGHDNLYWYRRVMGKEIKFLLHFVKESKQDESGMPNNRFLAERTGGTYSTLKVQPAELEDSGVYFCASSYPGGTGNTIYFGEGSWLTVV.

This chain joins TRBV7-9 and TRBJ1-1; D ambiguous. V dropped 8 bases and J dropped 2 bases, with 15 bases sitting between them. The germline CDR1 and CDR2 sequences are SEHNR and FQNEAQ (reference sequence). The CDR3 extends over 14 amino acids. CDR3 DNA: TGTGCCAGCTGTAAAACCGGGAGAAACACTGAAGCTTTCTTT. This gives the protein CASCKTGRNTEAFF. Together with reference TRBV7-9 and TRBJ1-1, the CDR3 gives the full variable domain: DTGVSQNPRHKITKRGQNVTFRCDPISEHNRLYWYRQTLGQGPEFLTYFQNEAQLEKSRLLSDRFSAERPKGSFSTLEIQRTEQGDSAMYLCASCKTGRNTEAFFGQGTRLTVV.

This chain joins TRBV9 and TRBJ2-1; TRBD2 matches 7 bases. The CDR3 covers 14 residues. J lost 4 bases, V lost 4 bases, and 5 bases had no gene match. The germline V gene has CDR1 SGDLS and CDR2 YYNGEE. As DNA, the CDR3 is TGTGCCAGCAGCAACCCCGGGGGGTACAATGAGCAGTTCTTC. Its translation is CASSNPGGYNEQFF.

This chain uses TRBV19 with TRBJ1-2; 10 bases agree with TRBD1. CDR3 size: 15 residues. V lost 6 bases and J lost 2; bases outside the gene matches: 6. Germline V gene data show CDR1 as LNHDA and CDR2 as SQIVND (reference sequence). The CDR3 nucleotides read TGTGCCAGTAGGGACAGGGGGAAGGTAAACTATGGCTACACCTTC. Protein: CASRDRGKVNYGYTF. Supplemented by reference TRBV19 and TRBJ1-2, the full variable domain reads DGGITQSPKYLFRKEGQNVTLSCEQNLNHDAMYWYRQDPGQGLRLIYYSQIVNDFQKGDIAEGYSVSREKKESFPLTVTSAQKNPTAFYLCASRDRGKVNYGYTFGSGTRLTVV.